Included here is one T cell receptor beta chain sequence, with context. Trimming pared 4 bases from V and 3 bases from J, leaving 15 bases between. Germline V gene lookup returns CDR1 LGHDT and CDR2 YNNKEL (reference sequence). CDR3 length: 15 amino acids. Together with a sample-barcoded 5' primer, a J-beta primer mix was included in a second PCR lasting about 6 to 11 cycles. MiXCR, applied by TCRdb to the 5' RACE reads, yields one record per CDR3 protein. Here the sample spans roughly 1.6 million distinct CDR3 sequences, 30% to 35% being singletons. This entry is derived from a study of blood T cells in healthy people across ages. Donors were healthy Caucasian individuals from Russia aged roughly 6 to 90.

The TCR comes from a woman aged 25-40 years in good health. Sequencing input: blood. This chain links TRBV3-1 with TRBJ1-2, with TRBD1 as a possible D gene (6 bases). The CDR3 region is CASSPSRNRDYGYTF. The CDR3 DNA follows: TGTGCCAGCAGCCCTAGCCGGAACAGGGACTATGGCTACACCTTC. Filled out from reference TRBV3-1 and TRBJ1-2, the complete variable domain reads DTAVSQTPKYLVTQMGNDKSIKCEQNLGHDTMYWYKQDSKKFLKIMFSYNNKELIINETVPNRFSPKSPDKAHLNLHINSLELGDSAVYFCASSPSRNRDYGYTFGSGTRLTVV.